This TCR beta chain was captured in a study of T cells of healthy individuals. Germline-derived CDR1 and CDR2 are GTSNPN and SVGIG (reference sequence). The CDR3 loop spans 13 amino acids. V was cut by 2 bases and J by 7 bases, with 12 bases left in between. One entry per CDR3 protein results from TCRdb running MiXCR on the 5' RACE reads. The table lists some 85,000 distinct CDR3 sequences, 5% of them singletons. This chain joins TRBV30 and TRBJ1-5; no firm D call. This TCR derives from a female donor in good health. The DNA for the CDR3 is TGTGCCTGGAGTCAGAGGCCCCAGCAGCCCCAGCATTTT. Translating it yields CAWSQRPQQPQHF.